This entry is about one T cell receptor beta chain. A quantity of about 0.45 to 1 ug RNA underwent reverse transcription using random hexamers. An immunoSEQ multiplex PCR generated amplified TCR beta CDR3 products spanning 54 Vbeta and 13 Jbeta. TCRdb independently ran MiXCR on the immunoSEQ multiplex PCR reads; one entry per CDR3 protein. The table includes a few hundred thousand distinct CDR3 sequences, 90% to 95% detected once. This CDR3 is built from 16 residues. V lost 0 bases and J 4 bases, leaving 13 bases between the germline ends. Germline assignment: CDR1 SGHRS and CDR2 YFSETQ. The data were obtained in a study of CD8 T cells in Susac syndrome.

This clonotype originated in a human donor with multiple sclerosis. Material for sequencing was CD4+ T cells from PBMCs. The V and J genes are TRBV5-1 and TRBJ2-2, with no clear D. CDR3 DNA: TGCGCCAGCAGCTTGGGGCGGTACCCCCCCACCGGGGAGCTGTTTTTT. Its translation is CASSLGRYPPTGELFF.